The next 25 T cell receptor beta chains were all read from a single sample in a study of cytomegalovirus exposure and HLA in healthy donors. Amplification used 60 Vbeta primers and 13 Jbeta primers. Using immunoSEQ multiplex PCR, the repertoire was profiled, and TCRdb retains in-frame clones only, with some absent. This sample's clone table lists some 76,000 clones. Sequenced input: PBMCs. The origin of the receptors is a man aged 35 to 55 in good health and CMV-seronegative.

The chain employs TRBV30 and TRBJ2-7; 7 positions agree with TRBD2. The V gene's germline CDR1 is GTSNPN and CDR2 SVGIG (reference sequence). The V segment lost 3 bases and the J segment 5 bases; nucleotides outside the gene matches: 1. CDR3 length: 11 residues. The CDR3 DNA reads TGTGCCTGGAGCGGACTAGACGAGCAGTACTTC. It specifies CAWSGLDEQYF.

V is TRBV18 and J is TRBJ1-1; TRBD1 aligns across 10 bases. This CDR3 region has 17 residues. From germline, CDR1 is KGHSH and CDR2 LQKENI. V lost 2 bases to trimming and J lost 5 bases; unmatched junction nucleotides: 11. The CDR3 is CASSPGTGVSMGTEAFF. For the CDR3, the DNA is TGTGCCAGCTCACCAGGGACAGGGGTGAGCATGGGGACTGAAGCTTTCTTT.

The rearrangement links TRBV15 to TRBJ1-1; 11 bases align to TRBD1. The germline gives CDR1 LNHNV, CDR2 YYDKDF (reference sequence). The CDR3 is 16 amino acids. V was pared by 3 bases and J by 6 bases, with 9 bases of the junction left unmatched. The CDR3 is CATSSWTGGPFSEAFF. Written as DNA, the CDR3 is TGTGCCACCAGCAGCTGGACAGGGGGCCCATTCTCTGAAGCTTTCTTT.

In the case of this clone: Mismatch with germline at one junction end may stem from a read error. The chain carries TRBV7-7 and TRBJ2-7; 11 positions agree with TRBD1. The V gene's germline CDR1 is SSHAT and CDR2 FNYEAQ (reference sequence). The CDR3 contains 15 residues. CDR3 DNA sequence: TGTGCTAGCAGCGTGGGACAGGGGGGCTCCTACGAGCAGTACTTC. Protein: CASSVGQGGSYEQYF.

The J gene is TRBJ1-4, the V gene TRBV5-6; D not resolved. Germline V gene lookup returns CDR1 SGHDT and CDR2 YYEEEE. CDR3 size: 13 residues. Trimming stripped 1 base from V and 4 bases from J, with 5 bases between. The CDR3 DNA is TGTGCCAGCAGCTTGCTTAGTAATGAAAAACTGTTTTTT. Encoded protein: CASSLLSNEKLFF.

The chain carries TRBV30 and TRBJ1-2; 11 nucleotides agree with TRBD1. CDR1 and CDR2 from the germline V gene are GTSNPN and SVGIG (reference sequence). V dropped 5 bases and J dropped 5; count of bases not matched to a gene: 7. The CDR3 is 14 residues long. CDR3 protein: CAWEGGTGGYGYTF. CDR3 DNA: TGTGCCTGGGAGGGCGGGACAGGGGGGTATGGCTACACCTTC.

The chain couples TRBV5-6 to TRBJ2-3; no reliable D call. The V gene lost 0 bases and the J gene lost 9 bases, with 14 bases spanning the gap. Germline-derived CDR1 and CDR2 are SGHDT and YYEEEE. This CDR3 comprises 14 residues. The CDR3 nucleotides read TGTGCCAGCAGCTTGGGTTCAGCTGAGGTGACGCAGTATTTT. It yields the protein CASSLGSAEVTQYF.

The chain combines TRBV2 with TRBJ2-1; D remains unclear. Trimming shortened V by 3 bases and J by 9 bases, and 9 bases separated the two germline ends. The CDR3 extends over 12 amino acids. The germline V gene has CDR1 SNHLY and CDR2 FYNNEI. CDR3 protein: CASSDIRGEQFF. The CDR3 DNA follows: TGTGCCAGCAGTGATATCCGCGGTGAGCAGTTCTTC.

Written as DNA, the CDR3 is TGTGCCAGTAGTGCTCGACAGGGGAAGTACTATGGCTACACCTTC. Its translation: CASSARQGKYYGYTF. This chain links TRBV19 with TRBJ1-2, with 8 bases matching TRBD1. Germline CDR1 reads LNHDA; CDR2 reads SQIVND (reference sequence). The CDR3 spans 15 residues. The J segment lost 3 bases and the V segment lost 5 bases, leaving 8 bases of the junction unmatched.

The chain uses TRBV6-1 and TRBJ1-5, with TRBD1 matching 9 bases. From germline, CDR1 is MNHNS and CDR2 SASEGT. CDR3 length equals 20 residues. Unmatched junction bases numbered 15, after V lost 1 base and J lost 2 bases. This chain's CDR3 is CASSEGRGTGSPRGNQPQHF. The CDR3 DNA reads TGTGCCAGCAGTGAAGGAAGGGGGACAGGGTCGCCAAGGGGCAATCAGCCCCAGCATTTT.

The chain uses TRBV6-6 and TRBJ2-5, with 10 bases aligning to TRBD1. V gave up 8 bases and J gave up 5 bases; unmatched junction bases: 11. Germline CDR1 reads MNHNY; CDR2 reads SVGAGI (reference sequence). This CDR3 has 15 amino acids. In nucleotides, the CDR3 is TGTGCCAGCGAGTCCGTGACAGGGGGCGGCGAGACCCAGTACTTC. Its protein product is CASESVTGGGETQYF.

The chain has TRBV5-1 and TRBJ1-1; D uncertain. The CDR3 extends over 14 amino acids. The germline V gene has CDR1 SGHRS and CDR2 YFSETQ. Trimming stripped 4 bases from V and 3 bases from J, with 13 bases between. This CDR3 is CASSLNPRDTEAFF. CDR3 DNA: TGCGCCAGCAGCCTAAACCCGCGGGACACTGAAGCTTTCTTT.

CDR3 coding DNA: TGTGCCAGCAGTGCGAACAGGGGTTTCGGAAACACCATATATTTT. It yields the protein CASSANRGFGNTIYF. The chain is built from TRBV25-1 and TRBJ1-3; 7 nucleotides agree with TRBD1. CDR3 length: 15 amino acids. Germline V gene sequence: CDR1 MGHDK, CDR2 SYGVNS. Germline trimming cut 4 bases from V and 4 bases from J; bases unmatched to any gene: 7.

The chain carries TRBV19 and TRBJ2-7; tentative D call: TRBD1 (6 bases). The V and J ends lost 4 bases and 3 bases respectively, with 16 bases between them. Germline CDR1 and CDR2: LNHDA and SQIVND (reference sequence). This CDR3 comprises 15 residues. Written as DNA, the CDR3 is TGTGCCAGTAGTAGAGCAGGGGATGAGGGCTACGAGCAGTACTTC. It specifies CASSRAGDEGYEQYF.

The chain couples TRBV21-1 to TRBJ2-1; the table names TRBD2, a call not compared with the DNA. TRBV21-1 is noted as a pseudogene. The CDR3 totals 16 residues. CDR3 sequence reads: CASSEIAGGDYNEQFF. In DNA, the CDR3 is TGTGCCAGCAGTGAGATAGCGGGGGGGGACTACAATGAGCAGTTCTTC.

V and J are TRBV27 and TRBJ1-5; unclear D gene. CDR3 size: 12 residues. Germline CDR1 reads MNHEY; CDR2 reads SMNVEV (reference sequence). V lost 4 bases to trimming and J lost 7 bases, with 8 bases between them. Here the CDR3 reads CASSSRGQPQHF. The CDR3 DNA is TGTGCCAGCAGTTCCCGGGGACAGCCCCAGCATTTT.

V usage is TRBV4-3 and J usage is TRBJ2-7; 9 nucleotides agree with TRBD1. Germline V gene lookup returns CDR1 LGHNA and CDR2 YSLEER. V gave up 7 bases and J gave up 2 bases; unmatched junction bases: 6. CDR3 length: 14 amino acids. This CDR3 is CASKRDRETYEQYF. The CDR3 DNA follows: TGCGCCAGCAAAAGGGACAGGGAAACCTACGAGCAGTACTTC.

V is TRBV5-4 and J is TRBJ1-2, with a possible D match to TRBD1 (5 bases). CDR3 length: 12 residues. The V gene's germline CDR1 is SGHNT and CDR2 YYREEE (reference sequence). Trimming shortened V by 3 bases and J by 6 bases, and 9 bases separated the two germline ends. DNA for the CDR3: TGTGCCAGCAGCTGGGGGGACGATGGCTACACCTTC. Amino acids: CASSWGDDGYTF. Filled out from reference TRBV5-4 and TRBJ1-2, the complete variable domain reads ETGVTQSPTHLIKTRGQQVTLRCSSQSGHNTVSWYQQALGQGPQFIFQYYREEENGRGNFPPRFSGLQFPNYSSELNVNALELDDSALYLCASSWGDDGYTFGSGTRLTVV.

V and J are TRBV10-3 and TRBJ1-1; D gene uncertain. V was cut by 6 bases and J by 8 bases, with 13 bases left in between. Germline CDR1 is ENHRY and CDR2 is SYGVKD. This CDR3 is built from 12 residues. In nucleotides, the CDR3 is TGTGCCATCAGGGGAGGAGGCGTGGAAGCTTTCTTT. This sequence encodes CAIRGGGVEAFF.

The chain combines TRBV7-2 with TRBJ2-4; D is possibly TRBD2 (5 bases). CDR3 length: 14 amino acids. V lost 0 bases and J 3 bases, leaving 6 bases between the germline ends. Germline V gives CDR1 SGHTA, CDR2 FQGNSA. CDR3 bases: TGTGCCAGCAGCTTAGCGGGGAGCAAAAACATTCAGTACTTC. It codes for CASSLAGSKNIQYF.

This clone counts as large by frequency. V gene TRBV7-2 combines with J gene TRBJ2-7, with 8 bases aligning to TRBD1. The length of the CDR3 is 14 residues. Germline CDR1 is SGHTA and CDR2 is FQGNSA. V gave up 5 bases and J gave up 3 bases; unmatched junction bases: 6. In nucleotides, the CDR3 is TGTGCCAGCAGCATAACGGGACAGGACTACGAGCAGTACTTC. This codes for CASSITGQDYEQYF.

This chain connects TRBV7-9 to TRBJ1-2; no reliable D call. The CDR3 runs to 12 residues. With 8 bases removed from V and 4 bases from J, the gap between germline ends came to 11 bases. Germline assignment: CDR1 SEHNR and CDR2 FQNEAQ (reference sequence). In DNA form, the CDR3 reads TGTGCCAGCTCTGAGGGCGCCTATGGCTACACCTTC. This translates into CASSEGAYGYTF.

The chain has TRBV5-8 and TRBJ1-4, with D possibly matching TRBD1 (5 bases). Per the germline V gene, CDR1 is SGHTS and CDR2 is YDEGEE. CDR3 size: 14 residues. V lost 3 bases and J lost 3, with 9 bases in between. The CDR3 spells CASSSPGANEKLFF. CDR3 in DNA: TGTGCCAGCAGCTCGCCGGGGGCTAATGAAAAACTGTTTTTT.

The J gene is TRBJ1-2, the V gene TRBV30; 9 nucleotides match TRBD1. V dropped 2 bases and J dropped 4; count of bases not matched to a gene: 5. The CDR3 contains 14 residues. Germline V gene sequence: CDR1 GTSNPN, CDR2 SVGIG (reference sequence). CDR3: CAWSTGQGLYGYTF. The CDR3 DNA sequence: TGTGCCTGGAGTACGGGACAGGGACTCTATGGCTACACCTTC. Variable domain in full (rest from reference TRBV30 and TRBJ1-2): SQTIHQWPATLVQPVGSPLSLECTVEGTSNPNLYWYRQAAGRGLQLLFYSVGIGQISSEVPQNLSASRPQDRQFILSSKKLLLSDSGFYLCAWSTGQGLYGYTFGSGTRLTVV.

The rearrangement joins TRBV7-8 to TRBJ2-7, with D maybe TRBD1 (5 bases). This CDR3 spans 14 amino acids. Germline V gives CDR1 SGHVS, CDR2 FQNEAQ. Trimming pared 1 base from V and 6 bases from J, leaving 13 bases between. Here the CDR3 reads CASSLVVRVGEQYF. The CDR3 bases are TGTGCCAGCAGCTTAGTGGTCAGGGTGGGCGAGCAGTACTTC.